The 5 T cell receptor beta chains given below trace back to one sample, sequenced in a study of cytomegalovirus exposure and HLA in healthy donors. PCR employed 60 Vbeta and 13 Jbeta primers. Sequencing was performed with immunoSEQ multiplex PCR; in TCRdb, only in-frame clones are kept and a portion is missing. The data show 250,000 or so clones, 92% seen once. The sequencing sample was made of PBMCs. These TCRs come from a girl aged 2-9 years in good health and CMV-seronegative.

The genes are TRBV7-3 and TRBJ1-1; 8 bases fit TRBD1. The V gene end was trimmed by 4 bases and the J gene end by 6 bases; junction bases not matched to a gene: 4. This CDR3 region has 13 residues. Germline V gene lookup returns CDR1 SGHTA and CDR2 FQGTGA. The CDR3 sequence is CASSSTGASEAFF. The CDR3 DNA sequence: TGTGCCAGCAGCTCGACAGGGGCGTCTGAAGCTTTCTTT.

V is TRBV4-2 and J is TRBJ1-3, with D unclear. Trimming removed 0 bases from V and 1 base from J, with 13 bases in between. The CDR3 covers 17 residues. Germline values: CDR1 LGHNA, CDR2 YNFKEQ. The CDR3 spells CASSQDQPGISGNTIYF. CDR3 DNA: TGTGCCAGCAGCCAAGACCAGCCGGGAATATCTGGAAACACCATATATTTT.

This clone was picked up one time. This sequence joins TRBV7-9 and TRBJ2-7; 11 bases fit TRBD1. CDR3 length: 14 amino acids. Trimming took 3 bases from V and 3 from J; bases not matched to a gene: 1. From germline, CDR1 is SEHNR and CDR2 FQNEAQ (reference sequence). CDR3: CASSLGQGGYEQYF. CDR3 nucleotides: TGTGCCAGCAGCTTGGGACAGGGGGGCTACGAGCAGTACTTC.

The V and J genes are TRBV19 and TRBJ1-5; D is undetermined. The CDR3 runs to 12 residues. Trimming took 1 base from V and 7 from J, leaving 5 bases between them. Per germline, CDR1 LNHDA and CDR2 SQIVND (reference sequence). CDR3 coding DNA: TGTGCCAGTAGTATAGCGGGGCAGCCCCAGCATTTT. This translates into CASSIAGQPQHF.

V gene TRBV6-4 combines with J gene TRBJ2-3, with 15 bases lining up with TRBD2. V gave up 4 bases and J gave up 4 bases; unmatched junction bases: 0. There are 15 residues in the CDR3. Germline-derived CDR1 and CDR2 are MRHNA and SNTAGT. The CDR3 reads CASSGTSGGADTQYF. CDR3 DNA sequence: TGTGCCAGCAGTGGGACTAGCGGGGGGGCAGATACGCAGTATTTT.